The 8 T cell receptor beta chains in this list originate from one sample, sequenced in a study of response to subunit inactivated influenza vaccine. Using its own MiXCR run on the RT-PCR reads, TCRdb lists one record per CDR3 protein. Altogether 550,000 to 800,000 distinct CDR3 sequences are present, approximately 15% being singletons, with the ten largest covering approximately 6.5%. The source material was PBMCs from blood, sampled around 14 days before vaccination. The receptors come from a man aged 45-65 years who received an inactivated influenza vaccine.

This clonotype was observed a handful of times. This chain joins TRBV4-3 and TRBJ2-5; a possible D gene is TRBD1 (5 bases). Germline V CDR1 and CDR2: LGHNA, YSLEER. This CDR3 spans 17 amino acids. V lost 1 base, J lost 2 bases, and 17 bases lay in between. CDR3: CASSQGGQSAGQETQYF. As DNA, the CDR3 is TGCGCCAGCAGCCAAGGAGGACAATCAGCAGGGCAAGAGACCCAGTACTTC.

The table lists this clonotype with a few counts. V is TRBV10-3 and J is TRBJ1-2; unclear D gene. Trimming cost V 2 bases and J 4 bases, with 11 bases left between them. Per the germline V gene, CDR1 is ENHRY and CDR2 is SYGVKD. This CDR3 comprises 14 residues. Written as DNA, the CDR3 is TGTGCCATCAGTGAGACAAGGACGGGCTATGGCTACACCTTC. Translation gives CAISETRTGYGYTF.

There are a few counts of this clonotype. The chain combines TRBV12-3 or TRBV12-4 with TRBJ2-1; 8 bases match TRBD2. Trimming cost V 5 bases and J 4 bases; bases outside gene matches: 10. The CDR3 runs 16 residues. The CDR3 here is CASSTEGAGEYNEQFF. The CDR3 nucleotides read TGTGCCAGCAGTACCGAAGGAGCGGGAGAATACAATGAGCAGTTCTTC.

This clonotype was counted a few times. In nucleotides, the CDR3 is TGTGCCAGCAGTTTTTGGCTAGCGGGCGCCGGGGAGCAGTTCTTC. It yields the protein CASSFWLAGAGEQFF. The chain recombines TRBV27 with TRBJ2-1; 8 bases agree with TRBD2. After removal of 3 bases from V and 10 bases from J, the junction contained 11 bases not matched to a gene. Germline values: CDR1 MNHEY, CDR2 SMNVEV (reference sequence). The CDR3 spans 15 residues.

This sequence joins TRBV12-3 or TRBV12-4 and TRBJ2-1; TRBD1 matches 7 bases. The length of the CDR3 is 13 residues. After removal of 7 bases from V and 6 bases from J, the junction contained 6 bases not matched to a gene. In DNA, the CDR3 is TGTGCCAGCATTGCCGCAGGGGGCAATGAGCAGTTCTTC. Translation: CASIAAGGNEQFF.

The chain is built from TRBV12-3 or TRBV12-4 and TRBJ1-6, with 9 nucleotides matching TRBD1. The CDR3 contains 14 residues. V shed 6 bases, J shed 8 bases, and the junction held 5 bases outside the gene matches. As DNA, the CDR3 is TGTGCCAGCAGACAGGGGGCTGTTCATTCACCCCTCCACTTT. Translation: CASRQGAVHSPLHF.

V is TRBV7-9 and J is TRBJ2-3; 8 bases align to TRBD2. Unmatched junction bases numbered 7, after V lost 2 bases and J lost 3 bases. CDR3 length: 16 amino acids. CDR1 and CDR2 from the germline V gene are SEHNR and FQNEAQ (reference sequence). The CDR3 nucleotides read TGTGCCAGCAGCTTATGGATGGCTAGCGGGACAGATACGCAGTATTTT. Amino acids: CASSLWMASGTDTQYF.

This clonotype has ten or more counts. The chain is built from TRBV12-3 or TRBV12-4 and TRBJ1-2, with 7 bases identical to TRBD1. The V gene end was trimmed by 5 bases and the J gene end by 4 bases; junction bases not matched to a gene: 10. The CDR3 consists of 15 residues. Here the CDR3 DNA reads TGTGCCAGCAGTGCACAACCGGGACAGCCCTATGGCTACACCTTC. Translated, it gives CASSAQPGQPYGYTF.